The clone carrying this T cell receptor (beta chain) was seen many times. Its antigen remains unidentified. PBMCs had their origin in fresh peripheral blood (over 8.5 ml). The sample belongs to a study of Graves' ophthalmopathy and Graves' hyperthyroidism. Study background: The authors collected peripheral blood at initial diagnosis, before any treatment.

Study-wide findings and caveats: Most clonotypes expanded in thyroid above 0.001 frequency were present in blood too.

RNA transcripts provided the template for amplifying TCR beta CDR3 regions. HTBI-primed first-round RT-PCR preceded second-round multiplex PCR. One entry per CDR3 protein, called by TCRdb with MiXCR from the multiplex PCR reads. The repertoire holds 200,000 to 250,000 distinct CDR3 sequences, with 20% to 25% as singletons. The CDR3 extends over 16 amino acids. Germline V gene data show CDR1 as SNHLY and CDR2 as FYNNEI. Trimming removed 4 bases at V and 3 bases at J, with 16 bases between. The receptor was isolated from a woman in her forties or fifties with Graves' ophthalmopathy. The sequencing input was peripheral blood. The V gene is TRBV2, the J gene TRBJ1-5, with a possible D match to TRBD1 (6 bases). The CDR3 bases are TGTGCCAGCAGTGGGACGGGGAGGGGGGACAATCAGCCCCAGCATTTT. Translation gives CASSGTGRGDNQPQHF.